A selection of T cell receptor beta chains follows, all from one sample in a study of identical twins. TCRdb processed the 5' RACE reads anew with MiXCR; each CDR3 protein has one entry. This sample carries around 230,000 distinct CDR3 sequences, approximately 7.1% of them seen once, and the ten largest clones take about 14%. The same sample was also used in a study of T cells expressing NK-cell markers.

The sequencing input was CD8+ T cells sorted from blood. Every receptor here comes from a woman younger than 30 in good health. Each CDR3 is given with its conserved first and last residue. A D gene is named only where the DNA matches it firmly. A clone size is listed for some rows: how often the clone was seen (once, few, many), or a class if it is expanded.

J gene | D gene | clone size | V gene | CDR3 protein | CDR3 DNA
TRBJ2-1 | - | few | TRBV7-6 | CASSLVWFRGHNEQFF | TGTGCCAGCAGCTTAGTGTGGTTCCGGGGGCACAATGAGCAGTTCTTC
TRBJ2-1 | TRBD2 | many | TRBV20-1 | CSATLFRAGTYNEQFF | TGCAGTGCCACCTTATTTAGAGCGGGGACCTACAATGAGCAGTTCTTC
TRBJ2-7 | - | many | TRBV7-2 | CASSLNRKLSYEQYF | TGTGCCAGCAGCCTAAATCGGAAGCTCTCCTACGAGCAGTACTTC
TRBJ2-1 | - | few | TRBV6-1 | CASSETSTGWVTDEQFF | TGTGCCAGCAGTGAAACGTCGACAGGCTGGGTGACGGATGAGCAGTTCTTC
TRBJ2-7 | TRBD2 | - | TRBV12-3/TRBV12-4 | CASNQAGGGSYEQYF | TGTGCCAGCAACCAAGCGGGAGGCGGTTCCTACGAGCAGTACTTC
TRBJ2-3 | TRBD2 | few | TRBV6-1 | CASSPGGYTSRWADTQYF | TGTGCCAGCAGTCCCGGGGGGTATACTAGCCGGTGGGCAGATACGCAGTATTTT
TRBJ1-2 | TRBD1 | many | TRBV7-9 | CASTPPQGAYGYTF | TGTGCCAGCACCCCGCCGCAGGGGGCGTATGGCTACACCTTC
TRBJ2-1 | - | few | TRBV5-5 | CASLGGPNEQFF | TGTGCCAGCCTCGGAGGGCCCAATGAGCAGTTCTTC
TRBJ2-1 | TRBD2 | - | TRBV7-2 | CASSLVWEVAGGNEQFF | TGTGCCAGCAGCTTAGTCTGGGAAGTAGCGGGGGGGAATGAGCAGTTCTTC
TRBJ1-2 | - | few | TRBV7-9 | CASRDLNYGYTF | TGTGCCAGCAGGGACCTGAACTATGGCTACACCTTC
TRBJ2-1 | TRBD2 | few | TRBV7-3 | CASSPTLGGFNEQFF | TGTGCCAGCAGCCCCACGCTGGGGGGGTTCAATGAGCAGTTCTTC
TRBJ2-1 | - | many | TRBV11-2 | CASRGGRVDEQFF | TGTGCCAGCCGCGGGGGCAGGGTCGATGAGCAGTTCTTC
TRBJ2-1 | TRBD2 | many | TRBV10-3 | CAIRPRTSGIFQDEQFF | TGTGCCATCAGACCTCGGACTAGCGGGATCTTTCAGGATGAGCAGTTCTTC
TRBJ2-7 | TRBD2 | - | TRBV27 | CASTSSGSLDEQYF | TGTGCCAGCACCTCCAGCGGGAGCTTAGACGAGCAGTACTTC
TRBJ1-1 | - | many | TRBV5-1 | CASSMGEAFF | TGCGCCAGCAGCATGGGTGAAGCTTTCTTT
TRBJ2-1 | TRBD2 | many | TRBV15 | CATSSPGTSDHNEQFF | TGTGCCACCAGCAGTCCCGGGACTAGCGACCACAATGAGCAGTTCTTC
TRBJ2-7 | TRBD2 | many | TRBV15 | CATSGRLAGESYEQYF | TGTGCCACCAGCGGGAGACTAGCGGGTGAGTCCTACGAGCAGTACTTC
TRBJ2-5 | TRBD1 | few | TRBV6-1 | CASSQTGVVLETQYF | TGTGCCAGCAGCCAAACAGGGGTGGTTCTAGAGACCCAGTACTTC
TRBJ2-1 | TRBD2 | many | TRBV4-2 | CASRRNLGLAGNEQFF | TGTGCCAGCAGACGGAACTTGGGACTAGCTGGTAATGAGCAGTTCTTC
TRBJ2-7 | - | - | TRBV20-1 | CSARHPGAAVEYEQYF | TGCAGTGCTAGACACCCGGGGGCGGCAGTCGAATACGAGCAGTACTTC
TRBJ1-1 | - | - | TRBV28 | CASSLRGPGTEAFF | TGTGCCAGCAGTCTCAGGGGTCCTGGGACTGAAGCTTTCTTT
TRBJ2-1 | TRBD2 | - | TRBV4-3 | CASSLPPGGNNEQFF | TGCGCCAGCAGCCTCCCCCCGGGGGGAAACAATGAGCAGTTCTTC
TRBJ2-1 | TRBD2 | few | TRBV4-3 | CASSQDFGGAGREQFF | TGCGCCAGCAGCCAAGATTTCGGGGGAGCGGGACGTGAGCAGTTCTTC
TRBJ1-1 | - | - | TRBV4-1 | CASSQGVTYTEAFF | TGCGCCAGCAGCCAAGGGGTCACCTACACTGAAGCTTTCTTT
TRBJ2-7 | - | many | TRBV7-2 | CASSLASGSYEQYF | TGTGCCAGCAGCTTAGCTAGCGGAAGCTACGAGCAGTACTTC
TRBJ2-7 | - | - | TRBV14 | CASSQGYSGYEQYF | TGTGCCAGCAGCCAAGGGTACAGTGGATACGAGCAGTACTTC
TRBJ2-6 | - | few | TRBV18 | CASSPSPGRYPGANVLTF | TGTGCCAGCTCACCAAGCCCTGGACGTTATCCTGGGGCCAACGTCCTGACTTTC
TRBJ2-5 | - | few | TRBV12-5 | CASVGQGEETQYF | TGTGCTAGTGTGGGGCAGGGTGAAGAGACCCAGTACTTC
TRBJ2-7 | TRBD1 | many | TRBV29-1 | CSVPDRAGQYF | TGCAGCGTCCCGGACAGGGCCGGGCAGTACTTC
TRBJ2-7 | - | many | TRBV5-1 | CASSSRGGGYEQYF | TGCGCCAGCAGCTCGCGCGGAGGGGGTTACGAGCAGTACTTC
TRBJ1-4 | TRBD1 | few | TRBV27 | CASSVRQGNIEKLFF | TGTGCCAGCAGTGTCCGACAGGGGAATATAGAAAAACTGTTTTTT
TRBJ2-1 | - | many | TRBV29-1 | CSAHPDEDLYNEQFF | TGCAGCGCTCACCCCGACGAGGACCTTTACAATGAGCAGTTCTTC
TRBJ1-1 | - | - | TRBV6-2/TRBV6-3 | CASSYASDLNTEAFF | TGTGCCAGCAGTTACGCGTCGGACCTGAACACTGAAGCTTTCTTT
TRBJ1-2 | - | - | TRBV9 | CASSFSRGRYYGYTF | TGTGCCAGCAGCTTCTCGCGGGGAAGGTACTATGGCTACACCTTC
TRBJ2-1 | TRBD2 | few | TRBV20-1 | CSPLRPGRGGYNEQFF | TGCAGTCCGTTACGCCCCGGGCGGGGGGGCTACAATGAGCAGTTCTTC
TRBJ2-1 | - | many | TRBV7-8 | CATRVSGHNEQFF | TGTGCCACTAGGGTCTCGGGGCATAATGAGCAGTTCTTC
TRBJ2-1 | - | many | TRBV7-9 | CASNVWRGNYNEQFF | TGTGCCAGCAACGTTTGGAGGGGAAACTACAATGAGCAGTTCTTC
TRBJ2-3 | - | many | TRBV7-9 | CASSLVSSVGTDTQYF | TGTGCCAGCAGCTTAGTTTCTAGCGTAGGCACAGATACGCAGTATTTT
TRBJ2-3 | TRBD2 | - | TRBV20-1 | CSASTTSGKPDTQYF | TGCAGTGCTTCGACGACTAGCGGGAAGCCAGATACGCAGTATTTT
TRBJ2-3 | TRBD2 | - | TRBV7-9 | CASRGELAYPDTQYF | TGTGCCAGCAGAGGGGAACTAGCGTACCCAGATACGCAGTATTTT
TRBJ1-1 | - | many | TRBV5-6 | CASSLGRAEAFF | TGTGCCAGCAGCTTGGGCAGGGCTGAAGCTTTCTTT
TRBJ2-5 | - | many | TRBV10-3 | CAISDIGSSQETQYF | TGTGCCATCAGTGACATCGGTAGCAGCCAAGAGACCCAGTACTTC
TRBJ1-2 | - | many | TRBV20-1 | CSAKTLAHYGYTF | TGCAGTGCTAAGACCCTGGCCCACTATGGCTACACCTTC
TRBJ2-7 | - | - | TRBV27 | CASSYGAGPSSYEQYF | TGTGCCAGCTCCTACGGGGCAGGACCGAGCTCCTACGAGCAGTACTTC
TRBJ1-5 | - | many | TRBV20-1 | CSARDPQGRMQPQHF | TGCAGTGCTAGAGATCCCCAGGGTCGTATGCAGCCCCAGCATTTT
TRBJ2-1 | - | - | TRBV7-3 | CASSEILGEQFF | TGTGCCAGCAGCGAAATTTTGGGGGAGCAGTTCTTC
TRBJ1-3 | TRBD1 | - | TRBV9 | CANSDDRGASGNTIYF | TGTGCCAACAGCGATGACAGGGGGGCCTCCGGAAACACCATATATTTT
TRBJ1-1 | - | few | TRBV27 | CASSPTGRGNTEAFF | TGTGCCAGCAGTCCCACAGGGAGGGGGAACACTGAAGCTTTCTTT
TRBJ2-7 | - | few | TRBV20-1 | CSAPGLNSYEQYF | TGCAGTGCCCCAGGCCTAAACTCCTACGAGCAGTACTTC
TRBJ2-5 | - | few | TRBV3-1 | CASDPPGHPTQETQYF | TGTGCCAGCGACCCCCCGGGACACCCCACCCAAGAGACCCAGTACTTC
TRBJ2-3 | - | many | TRBV7-9 | CASRLTTDTQYF | TGTGCCAGCCGTCTTACCACAGATACGCAGTATTTT